One T cell receptor (beta chain) is described in this entry. The sample is drawn from a study of cytomegalovirus exposure and HLA in healthy donors. The PCR employed 60 Vbeta primers together with 13 Jbeta primers. Only in-frame clones appear in the TCRdb table, and some are missing; sequencing was by immunoSEQ multiplex PCR. The profile covers 70,000 to 90,000 clones, with about 72% appearing a single time and approximately 21% taken by the ten largest. The receptor was derived from a middle-aged man in good health and CMV-seropositive. The sequenced material came from PBMCs.

The chain's CDR3 is CASSEDRGVSPLHF. The CDR3, as DNA: TGTGCCAGCTCAGAGGACAGGGGTGTTTCACCCCTCCACTTT. The chain carries TRBV18 and TRBJ1-6; the match to TRBD1 covers 9 bases. Germline V gives CDR1 KGHSH, CDR2 LQKENI. The V and J ends lost 5 bases and 9 bases, in that order; junction bases with no gene match: 5. The CDR3 length is 14 residues. The whole variable domain, remainder taken from reference TRBV18 and TRBJ1-6, is NAGVMQNPRHLVRRRGQEARLRCSPMKGHSHVYWYRQLPEEGLKFMVYLQKENIIDESGMPKERFSAEFPKEGPSILRIQQVVRGDSAAYFCASSEDRGVSPLHFGNGTRLTVT.